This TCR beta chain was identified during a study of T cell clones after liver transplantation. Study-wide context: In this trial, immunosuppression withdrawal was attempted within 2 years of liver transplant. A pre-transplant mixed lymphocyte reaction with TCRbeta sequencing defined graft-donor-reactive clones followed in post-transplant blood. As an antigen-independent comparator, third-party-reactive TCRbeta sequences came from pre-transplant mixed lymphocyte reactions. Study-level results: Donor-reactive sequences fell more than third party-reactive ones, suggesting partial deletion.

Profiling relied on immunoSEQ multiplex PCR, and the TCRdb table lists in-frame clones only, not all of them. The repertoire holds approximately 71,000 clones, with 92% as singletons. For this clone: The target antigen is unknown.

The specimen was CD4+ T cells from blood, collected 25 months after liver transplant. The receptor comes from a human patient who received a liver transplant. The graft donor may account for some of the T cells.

Here the CDR3 reads CASSPGTSGGETQYF. The CDR3 bases are TGTGCCAGCAGTCCAGGGACTAGCGGTGGGGAGACCCAGTACTTC. This rearrangement joins TRBV27 to TRBJ2-5; TRBD2 matches at 11 bases. V lost 5 bases to trimming and J lost 5 bases; unmatched junction nucleotides: 7. This CDR3 spans 15 amino acids. The V gene's germline CDR1 is MNHEY and CDR2 SMNVEV (reference sequence).